These 5 T cell receptor beta chains were all obtained from the same sample, sequenced in a study of radiation and T cells in renal cell carcinoma. Time point given: blood 4 weeks post-SBRT, at nephrectomy. The sample's treatment: 15 Gy SBRT to primary tumor, nephrectomy 4 weeks later. TCRdb's table, derived via immunoSEQ multiplex PCR, lists solely in-frame clones and lacks some. The sample carries around 100,000 clones, 70% to 85% recorded once. Source: blood, taken from a patient whose treatment included radiotherapy and nephrectomy. Receptors originate from a man aged 55 to 70 with renal cell carcinoma.

V and J are TRBV27 and TRBJ1-5; TRBD1 matches at 8 bases. The CDR3 is made up of 16 amino acids. Losses at the gene ends were 1 base for V and 3 bases for J; bases not matched to a gene: 5. Germline CDR1 MNHEY, CDR2 SMNVEV (reference sequence). As DNA, the CDR3 is TGTGCCAGCAGTTTATTTCCACAGGGGGTCAATCAGCCCCAGCATTTT. As protein: CASSLFPQGVNQPQHF.

This clone was found once. The chain combines TRBV6-1 with TRBJ2-3; the D is unclear. V lost 0 bases to trimming and J lost 1 base, with 8 bases between them. CDR3 length: 15 residues. CDR1 MNHNS and CDR2 SASEGT come from the germline V gene. DNA of the CDR3: TGTGCCAGCAGTGAAGCAGGGCAGCGCACAGATACGCAGTATTTT. Translated: CASSEAGQRTDTQYF.

J is TRBJ2-2 and V is TRBV11-2; 8 nucleotides agree with TRBD2. Germline V CDR1 and CDR2: SGHAT, FQNNGV. The ends lost 5 bases at V and 2 bases at J; junction bases unmatched: 10. This CDR3 contains 17 residues. Here the CDR3 reads CASSKLGVAGNTGELFF. The CDR3 coding sequence is TGTGCCAGCAGCAAACTCGGGGTAGCGGGAAACACCGGGGAGCTGTTTTTT.

The rearrangement links TRBV28 to TRBJ2-5, with D possibly being TRBD1 (5 bases). Trimming pared 5 bases from V and 5 bases from J, leaving 9 bases between. This CDR3 region has 12 residues. Germline CDR1 and CDR2: MDHEN and SYDVKM. The CDR3 sequence is CASSQGSETQYF. CDR3 coding DNA: TGTGCCAGCAGTCAGGGCTCGGAGACCCAGTACTTC.

This clone was found once. The rearrangement links TRBV27 to TRBJ2-2; D may be TRBD1 (5 bases). V was clipped by 0 bases and J by 6 bases, with 11 bases between them. This CDR3 has 15 amino acids. The germline CDR1 and CDR2 sequences are MNHEY and SMNVEV (reference sequence). The DNA for the CDR3 is TGTGCCAGCAGTTTATCGGGGCGTAACCCCGGGGAGCTGTTTTTT. Protein sequence: CASSLSGRNPGELFF.